These T cell receptor beta chains were read from a single sample in a study of blood T cell repertoires in COVID-19. The method was immunoSEQ multiplex PCR; TCRdb's version includes in-frame clones alone and lacks a portion of them. Of about 210,000 clones in the sample, approximately 80% were seen once. The sequenced sample consisted of PBMCs or T cells enriched from blood (not recorded which). The receptors were sampled from a woman between 50 and 59 years old with acute COVID-19. Both conserved end residues are part of each CDR3. Each record gives: clone size, J gene, D gene, V gene, CDR3 DNA, CDR3 protein. The D gene is left open where the match is weak. Clone size is not always given. Where it is, it says once, few, many or a class for expanded clones.

- TRBJ1-4 TRBD1 TRBV19 TGTGCCAGTAGTAGAAACGGACAGGGGAATGAAAAACTGTTTTTT CASSRNGQGNEKLFF
- TRBJ2-7 TRBD2 TRBV19 TGTGCCAGTAGCGAAACTAGCGGGAGGCTGGGGGAGCAGTACTTC CASSETSGRLGEQYF
- TRBJ1-2 - TRBV4-3 TGCGCCAGCAGCCAAGATTTCACCGCGCTTAACTATGGCTACACCTTC CASSQDFTALNYGYTF
few TRBJ2-4 - TRBV28 TGTGCCAGCAGTTTAGGGGGACAATTTAACATTCAGTACTTC CASSLGGQFNIQYF
- TRBJ2-7 TRBD1 TRBV9 TGTGCCAGCAGCCTAAGAGGGACAGGGTCCTACGAGCAGTACTTC CASSLRGTGSYEQYF
few TRBJ2-7 - TRBV7-2 TGTGCCAGCAGCTCCCCACCGGGCGAGCAGTACTTC CASSSPPGEQYF
once TRBJ1-1 - TRBV19 TGTGCCAGTAGGCCGGACACCATGAACACTGAAGCTTTCTTT CASRPDTMNTEAFF
- TRBJ1-2 TRBD1 TRBV4-3 TGCGCCAGCAGCCAGTCGACAGGGTTTAGCCATGGCTACACCTTC CASSQSTGFSHGYTF
- TRBJ2-2 TRBD2 TRBV5-1 TGCGCCAGCATGCGTAGCGGGGAAGGTGGCGGGGAGCTGTTTTTT CASMRSGEGGGELFF
- TRBJ1-5 - TRBV4-3 TGCGCCAGCAGCCAAGATTTCTCGGCGGGCCAGCCCCAGCATTTT CASSQDFSAGQPQHF
- TRBJ1-4 TRBD1 TRBV2 TGTGCCAGCAGCCGCGGACAGGGGAGGGAAAAACTGTTTTTT CASSRGQGREKLFF
- TRBJ2-1 - TRBV1 TGCACCAGCAGCCAGGCCTGGGGGCGGAGCTCCTACAATGAGCAGTTCTTC CTSSQAWGRSSYNEQFF
- TRBJ2-7 TRBD1 TRBV11-3 TGTGCCAGCAGCTCAGAGTGGGGACAGGGGTACGAGCAGTACTTC CASSSEWGQGYEQYF
- TRBJ2-5 TRBD2 TRBV7-3 TGTGCCAGCAGCCCTACGGGTTCTAGCGGCCAAGAGACCCAGTACTTC CASSPTGSSGQETQYF
- TRBJ2-3 TRBD1 TRBV5-1 TGCGCCAGCAGCTCGGGACAGGGAGCAGATACGCAGTATTTT CASSSGQGADTQYF
- TRBJ2-5 - TRBV29-1 TGCAGCATATACCAACCGGGACATCAAGAGACCCAGTACTTC CSIYQPGHQETQYF
- TRBJ1-1 - TRBV4-3 TGCGCCAGCAGCCAAGAGGCAGGGCGAACTGAAGCTTTCTTT CASSQEAGRTEAFF
- TRBJ2-2 - TRBV15 TGTGCCACCAGCAGAGATGGGGCTCACGCGAACACCGGGGAGCTGTTTTTT CATSRDGAHANTGELFF
- TRBJ2-5 TRBD1 TRBV10-3 TGTGCCATCAGTAGGACAGGGAGTACCCAAGAGACCCAGTACTTC CAISRTGSTQETQYF
- TRBJ2-5 - TRBV11-1 TGTGCCAGCAGCTCCTACGGGACCGCCGCGCGGGGGACCCAGTACTTC CASSSYGTAARGTQYF
- TRBJ2-2 - TRBV5-5 TGTGCCAGCAGCTTGGACGCGTACACCGGGGAGCTGTTTTTT CASSLDAYTGELFF
- TRBJ2-1 TRBD2 TRBV7-2 TGTGCCAGCAGCTTGTCTTCGGGGGGGGCTGTCAATGAGCAGTTCTTC CASSLSSGGAVNEQFF
- TRBJ2-3 - TRBV3-1/TRBV3-2 TGTGCCAGCAGCCAACGGATGGGAGCAGATACGCAGTATTTT CASSQRMGADTQYF
- TRBJ1-5 - TRBV27 TGTGCCAGCAGTTTGGGGGCAGGGCGCTGGGGGGGCGGTCAGCCCCAGCATTTT CASSLGAGRWGGGQPQHF
- TRBJ2-7 - TRBV3-1/TRBV3-2 TGTGCCAGCAGCCAACCCGGCCGGGGAGGCGAGCAGTACTTC CASSQPGRGGEQYF
- TRBJ2-3 TRBD2 TRBV11-1 TGTGCCAGCAGCTTCGGACTAGCGGGACGGGATACGCAGTATTTT CASSFGLAGRDTQYF
- TRBJ2-1 TRBD1 TRBV2 TGTGCCAGCAGTCAGGACAGGGTGCATGAGCAGTTCTTC CASSQDRVHEQFF
- TRBJ1-1 - TRBV11-1 TGTGCCAGCAGCTTAGTCGTGGCCAACACTGAAGCTTTCTTT CASSLVVANTEAFF
- TRBJ1-5 TRBD1 TRBV7-2 TGTGCCAGCAGCTTATGGCGGCAGGGGGATCAGCCCCAGCATTTT CASSLWRQGDQPQHF
- TRBJ1-4 TRBD1 TRBV3-1/TRBV3-2 TGTGCCAGCAGTAACAGGGGGGTCGGTGAAAAACTGTTTTTT CASSNRGVGEKLFF
- TRBJ2-6 - TRBV19 TGTGCCAGTAGGGCCTCTGGGGCCAACGTCCTGACTTTC CASRASGANVLTF
- TRBJ1-2 TRBD1 TRBV15 TGTGCCACCAGCGGAACCTGGACAGGAGAAAATGGCTACACCTTC CATSGTWTGENGYTF
- TRBJ2-3 TRBD2 TRBV5-5 TGTGCCAGCAGCTTAGGAGTTCGCGGGAGGCGAACAGATACGCAGTATTTT CASSLGVRGRRTDTQYF
- TRBJ2-7 TRBD2 TRBV29-1 TGCAGCGTTGAATTAAATAGCGGGAGGAGATACGAGCAGTACTTC CSVELNSGRRYEQYF
- TRBJ2-3 TRBD1 TRBV19 TGTGCCAGTAGTCCCCGGACAGGGTGGGGCACAGATACGCAGTATTTT CASSPRTGWGTDTQYF
- TRBJ1-2 TRBD1 TRBV6-6 TGTGCCAGCAGCCCGACAGGGGACTATGGCTACACCTTC CASSPTGDYGYTF
- TRBJ2-7 - TRBV10-3 TGTGCCATCAAAGGGTCACGGGGAGAGGAGCAGTACTTC CAIKGSRGEEQYF
once TRBJ2-7 - TRBV4-1 TGCGCCAGCAGCCAAGAAGGAGCGGACGCCTCCAACGAGCAGTACTTC CASSQEGADASNEQYF
- TRBJ2-3 TRBD1 TRBV7-9 TGTGCCAGCAGCTCAGACAGGGACACAGATACGCAGTATTTT CASSSDRDTDTQYF
- TRBJ1-5 - TRBV10-3 TGTGCCATCAGTGTAGGGGGTTTGGAGCCCCAGCATTTT CAISVGGLEPQHF
once TRBJ1-2 TRBD1 TRBV27 TGTGCCAGTAGGCTAGGGACAGACGCTAACTATGGCTACACCTTC CASRLGTDANYGYTF
- TRBJ1-1 TRBD1 TRBV7-8 TGTGCCAGCAGATATACCCGGGACAGGGTTTACACTGAAGCTTTCTTT CASRYTRDRVYTEAFF
- TRBJ2-2 - TRBV4-1 TGCGCCAGCAGCCAAGAATTTGCGGAGGAGCTGTTTTTT CASSQEFAEELFF
few TRBJ2-4 TRBD2 TRBV13 TGTGCCAGCCGGGGGGTCGCCAAAAACATTCAGTACTTC CASRGVAKNIQYF
- TRBJ2-7 - TRBV3-1/TRBV3-2 TGTGCCAGCAGCCAAGCTACAGGAGAGGAGTACTTC CASSQATGEEYF
once TRBJ2-1 - TRBV9 TGTGCCAGCAGCCCGGGACTGGCCTTAGGGAATGAGCAGTTCTTC CASSPGLALGNEQFF
- TRBJ2-7 - TRBV27 TGTGCCAGCAGTCTCCTGACAGGTGATTCTCGCGAGCAGTACTTC CASSLLTGDSREQYF
- TRBJ2-5 TRBD1 TRBV5-4 TGTGCCAGCAGCAGGGACAGGGGAGAAGAGACCCAGTACTTC CASSRDRGEETQYF
- TRBJ2-6 - TRBV19 TGTGCCAGTAGCATAGCCCTCTCTGGGGCCAACGTCCTGACTTTC CASSIALSGANVLTF
- TRBJ2-7 TRBD1 TRBV28 TGTGCCAGCAGTCCAACCGGGACAGGGGGCTACGAGCAGTACTTC CASSPTGTGGYEQYF
- TRBJ1-3 - TRBV6-5 TGTGCCAGCAGTTACGGTGCCAGTTTAATCGGAAACACCATATATTTT CASSYGASLIGNTIYF
- TRBJ2-7 TRBD1 TRBV12-3/TRBV12-4 TGTGCCAGCACAACGGGACAGGGGAACGAGCAGTACTTC CASTTGQGNEQYF
- TRBJ1-2 - TRBV28 TGTGCCAGCAGTTTAGGCTCAAACTATGGCTACACCTTC CASSLGSNYGYTF
- TRBJ2-5 - TRBV5-1 TGCGCCAGCACCCTAGGAGGAGGTAAAGAGACCCAGTACTTC CASTLGGGKETQYF
- TRBJ2-3 TRBD1 TRBV19 TGTGCCAGTAGGCCACTCCCCGGGACAGGGGGTCCATCCTCCGGCACAGATACGCAGTATTTT CASRPLPGTGGPSSGTDTQYF
- TRBJ1-5 TRBD1 TRBV28 TGTGCCATAGGGGGCAGCAATCAGCCCCAGCATTTT CAIGGSNQPQHF
- TRBJ2-7 - TRBV6-2/TRBV6-3 TGTGCCAGCAGTTTGGGCATTCTCCTTGCCTACGAGCAGTACTTC CASSLGILLAYEQYF
- TRBJ1-2 - TRBV6-5 TGTGCCAGCAGAACGACGACCTCGACGGTGGGCGGCTACACCTTC CASRTTTSTVGGYTF